Shown below are 3 T cell receptor beta chains from a single sample sequenced in a study of neurological immune-mediated disorders. TCRdb re-analysed the 5' RACE reads in MiXCR, keeping a single row per CDR3 protein. The repertoire holds 50,000 or so distinct CDR3 sequences, with about 3.7% as singletons. Sequenced: PBMCs. Source of these receptors: a man aged 55 to 70 with multiple sclerosis.

This clonotype was observed at least ten times. The rearrangement joins TRBV7-9 to TRBJ2-2; perhaps TRBD1 as D (5 bases). The CDR3 has 18 residues. Trimming cost V 3 bases and J 1 base, with 18 bases left between them. CDR1 and CDR2 (germline): SEHNR, FQNEAQ (reference sequence). The CDR3 region has the DNA TGTGCCAGCAGCTTCAGTTCAAGGGGTATCGGGAACACCGGGGAGCTGTTTTTT. This gives the protein CASSFSSRGIGNTGELFF.

This clonotype was recorded at least ten times. CDR3: CASSLDGARGTEAFF. The CDR3 nucleotides read TGCGCCAGCAGCTTGGATGGGGCTCGGGGCACTGAAGCTTTCTTT. The chain joins TRBV5-1 to TRBJ1-1; possibly TRBD1 for D (5 bases). V dropped 0 bases and J dropped 4 bases, with 13 bases sitting between them. The CDR3 length is 15 residues. Germline CDR1 SGHRS, CDR2 YFSETQ.

This clonotype showed up many times. The chain recombines TRBV5-1 with TRBJ2-1; 10 nucleotides align to TRBD1. The CDR3 runs to 14 residues. Germline loops: CDR1 SGHRS, CDR2 YFSETQ. J lost 7 bases, V lost 1 base, and 2 bases had no gene match. The CDR3 DNA reads TGCGCCAGCAGCTTGAGACAGGGGGCAAATGAGCAGTTCTTC. Its translation is CASSLRQGANEQFF.